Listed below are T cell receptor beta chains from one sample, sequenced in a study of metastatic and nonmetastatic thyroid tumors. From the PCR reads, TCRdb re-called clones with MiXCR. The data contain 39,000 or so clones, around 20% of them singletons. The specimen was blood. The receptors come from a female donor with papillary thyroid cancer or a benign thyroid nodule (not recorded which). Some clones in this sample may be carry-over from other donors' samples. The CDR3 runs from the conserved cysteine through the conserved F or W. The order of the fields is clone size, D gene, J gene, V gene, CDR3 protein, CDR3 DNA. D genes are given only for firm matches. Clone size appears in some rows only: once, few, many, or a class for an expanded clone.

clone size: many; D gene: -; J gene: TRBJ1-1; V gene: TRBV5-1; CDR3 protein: CASSLEGHWTEAFF; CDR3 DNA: TGCGCCAGCAGCTTGGAAGGGCATTGGACTGAAGCTTTCTTT
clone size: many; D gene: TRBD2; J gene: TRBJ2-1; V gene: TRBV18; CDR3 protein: CASSPPMGLMGEQFF; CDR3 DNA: TGTGCCAGCTCACCACCGATGGGACTAATGGGTGAGCAGTTCTTC
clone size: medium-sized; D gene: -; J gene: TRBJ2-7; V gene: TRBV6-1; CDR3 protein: CASRDNRESSYEQYF; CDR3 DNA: TGTGCCAGCAGAGACAACAGGGAGAGCTCCTACGAGCAGTACTTC
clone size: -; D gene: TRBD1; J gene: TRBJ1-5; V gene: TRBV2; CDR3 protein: CASRTKGYTGGRYQPQHF; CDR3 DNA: TGTGCCAGCAGAACTAAGGGATATACAGGGGGCAGGTATCAGCCCCAGCATTTT
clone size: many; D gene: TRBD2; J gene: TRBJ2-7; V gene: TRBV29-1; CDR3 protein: CSVEVETSGIYEQYF; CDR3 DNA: TGCAGCGTTGAAGTTGAGACTAGCGGGATCTACGAGCAGTACTTC
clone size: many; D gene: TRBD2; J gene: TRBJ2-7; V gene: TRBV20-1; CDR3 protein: CSARVPGLPSYEQYF; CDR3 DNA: TGCAGTGCTAGAGTCCCGGGACTACCCTCCTACGAGCAGTACTTC
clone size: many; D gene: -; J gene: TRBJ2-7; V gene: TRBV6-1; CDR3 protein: CASRPWDGVYEQYF; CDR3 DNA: TGTGCCAGCAGGCCCTGGGACGGAGTCTACGAGCAGTACTTC
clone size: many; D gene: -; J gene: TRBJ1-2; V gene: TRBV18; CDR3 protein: CASSPLAGDLNYGYTF; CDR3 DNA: TGTGCCAGCTCACCATTGGCGGGAGACCTCAACTATGGCTACACCTTC
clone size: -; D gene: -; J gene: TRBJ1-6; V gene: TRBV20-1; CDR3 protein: CSAVGMANSPLHF; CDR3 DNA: TGCAGTGCTGTGGGCATGGCAAACTCACCCCTCCACTTT
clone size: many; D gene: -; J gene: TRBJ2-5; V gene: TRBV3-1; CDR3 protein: CASSQGHQETQYF; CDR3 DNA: TGTGCCAGCAGCCAAGGCCACCAAGAGACCCAGTACTTC
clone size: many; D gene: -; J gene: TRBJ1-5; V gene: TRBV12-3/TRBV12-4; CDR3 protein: CASSLGRGDQPQHF; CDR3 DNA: TGTGCCAGCAGTTTGGGCAGGGGAGATCAGCCCCAGCATTTT
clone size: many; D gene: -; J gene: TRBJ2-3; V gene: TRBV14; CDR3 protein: CASSPALPSGPSHTQYF; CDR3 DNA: TGTGCCAGCAGCCCCGCTCTCCCCAGCGGTCCTTCTCATACGCAGTATTTT
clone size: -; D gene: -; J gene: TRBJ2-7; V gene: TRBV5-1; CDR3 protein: CASSSTSDEVEQYF; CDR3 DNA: TGCGCCAGCAGCTCAACTAGTGATGAGGTCGAGCAGTACTTC
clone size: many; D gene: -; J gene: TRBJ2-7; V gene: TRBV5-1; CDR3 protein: CASRFGFSRSYEQYF; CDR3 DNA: TGCGCCTCCAGATTTGGATTTTCTAGGTCCTACGAGCAGTACTTC
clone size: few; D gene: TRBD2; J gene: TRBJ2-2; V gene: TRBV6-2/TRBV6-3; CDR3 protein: CASSPTRLADTGELFF; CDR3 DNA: TGTGCCAGCAGTCCTACGAGACTAGCCGACACCGGGGAGCTGTTTTTT
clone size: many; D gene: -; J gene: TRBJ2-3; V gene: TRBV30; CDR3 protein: CAWSFPGLGTQYF; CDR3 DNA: TGTGCCTGGAGCTTCCCGGGACTTGGTACGCAGTATTTT
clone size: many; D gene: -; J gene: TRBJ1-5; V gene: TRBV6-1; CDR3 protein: CATSRDPGPQHF; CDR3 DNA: TGTGCCACCTCCCGGGACCCTGGGCCCCAGCATTTT
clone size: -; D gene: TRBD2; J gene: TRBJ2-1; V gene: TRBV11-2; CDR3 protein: CASSLEASGGSNEQFF; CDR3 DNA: TGTGCCAGCAGCTTAGAAGCCAGCGGGGGGTCCAATGAGCAGTTCTTC
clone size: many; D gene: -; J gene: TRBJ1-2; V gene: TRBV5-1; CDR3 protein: CASSRQDSYGYTF; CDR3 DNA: TGCGCCAGCAGCAGACAAGACAGCTATGGCTACACCTTC
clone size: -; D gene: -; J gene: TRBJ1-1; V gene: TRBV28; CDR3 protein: CATLNRANTEAFF; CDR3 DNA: TGTGCCACCTTAAACAGGGCGAACACTGAAGCTTTCTTT
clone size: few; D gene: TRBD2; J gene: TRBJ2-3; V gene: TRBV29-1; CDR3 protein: CSVAGTIASTDTQYF; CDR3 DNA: TGCAGCGTCGCCGGGACTATCGCTAGCACAGATACGCAGTACTTT
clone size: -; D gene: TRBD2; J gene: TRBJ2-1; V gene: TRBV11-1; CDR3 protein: CASRSGTSGYNEQFF; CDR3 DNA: TGTGCCAGCAGATCCGGGACTAGCGGCTACAATGAGCAGTTCTTC
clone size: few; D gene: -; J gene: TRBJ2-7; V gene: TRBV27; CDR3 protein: CASPPPGNF; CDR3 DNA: TGTGCCAGTCCCCCCCCCGGGAACTTC
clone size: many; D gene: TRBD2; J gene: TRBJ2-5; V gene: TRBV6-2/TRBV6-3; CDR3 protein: CASSYDGRATETQYF; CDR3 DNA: TGTGCCAGCAGTTACGACGGGAGGGCCACTGAGACCCAGTACTTC
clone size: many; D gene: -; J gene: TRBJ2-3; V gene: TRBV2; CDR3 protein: CASGGRGSPPDTQYF; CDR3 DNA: TGTGCCAGTGGGGGCCGGGGGAGCCCCCCAGATACGCAGTATTTT
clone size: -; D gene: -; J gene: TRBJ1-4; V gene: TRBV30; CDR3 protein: CAGPMEPERLFF; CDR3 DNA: TGTGCCGGACCGATGGAGCCCGAAAGACTGTTTTTT
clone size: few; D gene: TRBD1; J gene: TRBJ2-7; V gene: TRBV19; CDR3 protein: CASSLRQGTEQYF; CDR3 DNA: TGTGCCAGTAGTCTTCGACAGGGGACCGAGCAGTACTTC
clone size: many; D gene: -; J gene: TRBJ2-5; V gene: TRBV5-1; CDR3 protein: CASSWDAHGIETQYF; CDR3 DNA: TGCGCCAGCAGCTGGGACGCCCACGGCATAGAGACCCAGTACTTC